The present TCR beta chain was sequenced within a study of blood T cell repertoires in COVID-19. Turning to the study itself: Spain, Italy and the United States supplied samples that represented acute and convalescent COVID-19. The cDNA or gDNA used as material had been derived from T cells, B-cell-depleted T cells, or PBMCs.

The CDR3 spans 13 residues. Germline CDR1 reads MNHEY; CDR2 reads SVGAGI. Trimming took 5 bases from V and 5 from J, leaving 9 bases between them. Per the study methods: By means of reference gene primer amplification, nucleated cell counts were estimated. The protocol was immunoSEQ multiplex PCR, while the TCRdb copy is restricted to in-frame clones and leaves out a portion. That table furnishes V, J and clone size, whereas the DNA furnished D and trimming. The sample carries about 280,000 clones, roughly 87% recorded once. This rearrangement joins TRBV6-5 to TRBJ2-2; D ambiguous. The source of this sequence is a human donor in a cohort sampled during active COVID-19. Input material: peripheral blood. This CDR3 is CASSHPRTGELFF. CDR3 nucleotides: TGTGCCAGCAGTCACCCTAGGACCGGGGAGCTGTTTTTT.